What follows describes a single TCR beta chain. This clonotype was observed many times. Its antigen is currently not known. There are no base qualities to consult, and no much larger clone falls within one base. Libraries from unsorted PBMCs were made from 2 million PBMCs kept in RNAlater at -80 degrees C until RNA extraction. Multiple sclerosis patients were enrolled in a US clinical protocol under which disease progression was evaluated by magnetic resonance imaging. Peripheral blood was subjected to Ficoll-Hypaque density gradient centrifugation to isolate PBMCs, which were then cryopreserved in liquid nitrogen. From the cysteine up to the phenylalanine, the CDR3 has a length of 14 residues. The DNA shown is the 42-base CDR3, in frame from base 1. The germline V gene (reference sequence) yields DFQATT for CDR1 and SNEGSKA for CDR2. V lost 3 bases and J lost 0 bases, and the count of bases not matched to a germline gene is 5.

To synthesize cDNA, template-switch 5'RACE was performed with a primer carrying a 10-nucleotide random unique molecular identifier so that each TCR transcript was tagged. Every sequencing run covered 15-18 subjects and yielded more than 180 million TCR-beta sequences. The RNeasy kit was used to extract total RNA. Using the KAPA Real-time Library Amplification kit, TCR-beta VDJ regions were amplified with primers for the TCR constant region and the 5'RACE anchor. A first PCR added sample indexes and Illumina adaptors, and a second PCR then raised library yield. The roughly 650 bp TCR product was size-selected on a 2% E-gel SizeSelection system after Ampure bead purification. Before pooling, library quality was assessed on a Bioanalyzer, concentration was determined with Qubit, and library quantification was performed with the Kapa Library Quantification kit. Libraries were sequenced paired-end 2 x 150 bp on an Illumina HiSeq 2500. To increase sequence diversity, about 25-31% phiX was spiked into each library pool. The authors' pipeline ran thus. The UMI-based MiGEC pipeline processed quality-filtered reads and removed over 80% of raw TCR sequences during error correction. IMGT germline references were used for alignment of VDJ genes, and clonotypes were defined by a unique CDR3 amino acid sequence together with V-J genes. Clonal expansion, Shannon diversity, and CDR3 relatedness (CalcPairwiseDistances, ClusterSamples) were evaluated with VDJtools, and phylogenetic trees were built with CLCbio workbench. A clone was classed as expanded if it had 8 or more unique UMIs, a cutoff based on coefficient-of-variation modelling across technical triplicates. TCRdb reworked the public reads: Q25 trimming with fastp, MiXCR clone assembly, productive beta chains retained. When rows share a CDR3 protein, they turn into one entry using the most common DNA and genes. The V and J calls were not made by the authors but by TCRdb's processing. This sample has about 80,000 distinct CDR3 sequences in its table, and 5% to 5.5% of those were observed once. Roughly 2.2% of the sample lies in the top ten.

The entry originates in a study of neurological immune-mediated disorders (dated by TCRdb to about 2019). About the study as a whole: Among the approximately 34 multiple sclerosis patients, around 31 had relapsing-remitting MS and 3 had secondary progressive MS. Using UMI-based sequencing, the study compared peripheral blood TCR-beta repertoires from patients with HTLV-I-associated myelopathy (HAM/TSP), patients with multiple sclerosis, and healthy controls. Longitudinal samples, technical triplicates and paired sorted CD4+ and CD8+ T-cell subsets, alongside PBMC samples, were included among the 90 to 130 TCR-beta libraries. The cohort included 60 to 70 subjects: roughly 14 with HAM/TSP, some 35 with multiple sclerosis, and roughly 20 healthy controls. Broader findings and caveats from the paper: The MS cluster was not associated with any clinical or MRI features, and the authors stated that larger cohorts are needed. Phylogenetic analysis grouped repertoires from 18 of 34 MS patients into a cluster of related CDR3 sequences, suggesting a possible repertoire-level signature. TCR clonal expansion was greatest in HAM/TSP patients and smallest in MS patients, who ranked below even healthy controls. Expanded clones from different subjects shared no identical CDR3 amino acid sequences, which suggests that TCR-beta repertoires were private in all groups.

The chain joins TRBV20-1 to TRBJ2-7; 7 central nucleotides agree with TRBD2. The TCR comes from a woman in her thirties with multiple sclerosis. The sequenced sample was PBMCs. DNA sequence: TGCAGTGCTAGGGTGTCTAGCGGCTCCTACGAGCAGTACTTC. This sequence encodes CSARVSSGSYEQYF.